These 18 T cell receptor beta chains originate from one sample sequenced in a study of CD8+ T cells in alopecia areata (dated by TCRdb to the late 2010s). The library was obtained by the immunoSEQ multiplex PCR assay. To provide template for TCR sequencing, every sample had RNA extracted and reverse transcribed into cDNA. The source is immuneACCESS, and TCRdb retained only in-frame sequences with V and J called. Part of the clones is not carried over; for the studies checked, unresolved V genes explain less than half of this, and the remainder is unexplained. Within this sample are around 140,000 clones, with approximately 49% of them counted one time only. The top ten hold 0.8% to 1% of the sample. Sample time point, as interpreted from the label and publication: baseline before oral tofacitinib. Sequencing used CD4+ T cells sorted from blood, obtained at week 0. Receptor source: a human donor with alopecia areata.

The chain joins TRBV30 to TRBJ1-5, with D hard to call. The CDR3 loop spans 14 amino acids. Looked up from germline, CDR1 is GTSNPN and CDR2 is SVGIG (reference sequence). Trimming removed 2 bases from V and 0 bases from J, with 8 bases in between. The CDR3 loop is CAWSRDPSNQPQHF. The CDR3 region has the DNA TGTGCCTGGAGTCGCGACCCTAGCAATCAGCCCCAGCATTTT. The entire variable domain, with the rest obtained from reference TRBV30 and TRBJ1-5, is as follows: SQTIHQWPATLVQPVGSPLSLECTVEGTSNPNLYWYRQAAGRGLQLLFYSVGIGQISSEVPQNLSASRPQDRQFILSSKKLLLSDSGFYLCAWSRDPSNQPQHFGDGTRLSIL.

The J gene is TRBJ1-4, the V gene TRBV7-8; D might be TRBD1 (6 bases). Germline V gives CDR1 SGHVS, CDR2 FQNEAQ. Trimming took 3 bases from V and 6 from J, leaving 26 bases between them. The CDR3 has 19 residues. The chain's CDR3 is CASSLEGLGAGPGHEKLFF. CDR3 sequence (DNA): TGTGCCAGCAGCTTGGAGGGGTTGGGGGCGGGTCCCGGGCATGAAAAACTGTTTTTT.

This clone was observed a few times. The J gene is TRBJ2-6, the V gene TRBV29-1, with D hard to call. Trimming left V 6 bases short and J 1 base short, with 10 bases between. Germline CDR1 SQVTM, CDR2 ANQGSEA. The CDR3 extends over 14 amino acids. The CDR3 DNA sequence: TGCAGCGTCGGCCATGAATCTGGGGCCAACGTCCTGACTTTC. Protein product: CSVGHESGANVLTF.

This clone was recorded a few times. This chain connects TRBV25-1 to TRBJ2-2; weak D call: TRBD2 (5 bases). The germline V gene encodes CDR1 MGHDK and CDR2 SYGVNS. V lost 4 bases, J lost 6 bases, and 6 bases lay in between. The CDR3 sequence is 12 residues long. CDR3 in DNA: TGTGCCAGCAGTGTGGGAGCCGGGGAGCTGTTTTTT. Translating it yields CASSVGAGELFF.

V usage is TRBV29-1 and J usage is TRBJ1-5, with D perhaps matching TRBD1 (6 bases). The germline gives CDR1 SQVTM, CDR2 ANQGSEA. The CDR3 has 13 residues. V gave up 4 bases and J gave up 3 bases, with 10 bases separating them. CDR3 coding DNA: TGCAGCGTTGTGGCAGGGGTCAATCAGCCCCAGCATTTT. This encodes CSVVAGVNQPQHF.

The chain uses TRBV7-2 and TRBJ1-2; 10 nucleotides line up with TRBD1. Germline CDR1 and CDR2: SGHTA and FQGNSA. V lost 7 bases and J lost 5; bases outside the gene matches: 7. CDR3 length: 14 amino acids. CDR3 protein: CASTFGTGVYGYTF. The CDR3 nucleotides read TGTGCCAGCACTTTCGGGACAGGGGTTTATGGCTACACCTTC.

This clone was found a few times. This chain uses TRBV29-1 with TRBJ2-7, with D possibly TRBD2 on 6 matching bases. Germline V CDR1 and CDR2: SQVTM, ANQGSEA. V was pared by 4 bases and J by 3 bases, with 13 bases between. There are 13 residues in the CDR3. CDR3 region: CSVVSAGFYEQYF. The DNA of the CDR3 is TGCAGCGTTGTAAGTGCGGGGTTCTACGAGCAGTACTTC.

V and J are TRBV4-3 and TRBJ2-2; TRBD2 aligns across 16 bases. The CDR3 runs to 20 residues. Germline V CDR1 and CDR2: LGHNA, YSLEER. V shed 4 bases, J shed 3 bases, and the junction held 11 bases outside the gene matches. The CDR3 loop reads CASSRSPGLAGGFDTGELFF. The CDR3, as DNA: TGCGCCAGCAGCCGATCACCGGGACTAGCGGGAGGGTTCGACACCGGGGAGCTGTTTTTT.

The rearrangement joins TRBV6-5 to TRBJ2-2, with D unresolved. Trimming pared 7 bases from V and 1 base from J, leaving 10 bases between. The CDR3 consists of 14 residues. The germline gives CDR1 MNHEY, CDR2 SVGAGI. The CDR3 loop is CASTDGLNTGELFF. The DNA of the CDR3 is TGTGCCAGCACCGATGGCCTGAACACCGGGGAGCTGTTTTTT.

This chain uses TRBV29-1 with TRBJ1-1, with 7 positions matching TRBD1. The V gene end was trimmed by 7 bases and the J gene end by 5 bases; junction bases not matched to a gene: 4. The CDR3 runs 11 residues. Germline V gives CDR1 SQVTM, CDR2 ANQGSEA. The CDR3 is CSAKGATEAFF. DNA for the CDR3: TGCAGCGCGAAGGGGGCAACTGAAGCTTTCTTT.

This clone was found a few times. The CDR3 bases are TGTGCCAGCAGCGAGGGAGCCAAAAACATTCAGTACTTC. The encoded protein is CASSEGAKNIQYF. The chain carries TRBV14 and TRBJ2-4; D is perhaps TRBD2 (5 bases). The V and J ends lost 5 bases and 0 bases respectively, with 5 bases between them. In germline, CDR1 is SGHDN, CDR2 FVKESK. The CDR3 is made up of 13 amino acids.

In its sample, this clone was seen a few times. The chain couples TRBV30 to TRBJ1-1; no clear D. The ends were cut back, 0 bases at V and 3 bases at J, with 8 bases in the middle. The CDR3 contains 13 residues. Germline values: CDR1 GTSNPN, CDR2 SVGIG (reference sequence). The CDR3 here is CAWSVKTDTEAFF. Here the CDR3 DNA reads TGTGCCTGGAGTGTCAAAACTGACACTGAAGCTTTCTTT.

The CDR3 nucleotides are TGCAGTGCTAGACGCATCAATGAGCAGTTCTTC. Its translation is CSARRINEQFF. The chain has TRBV20-1 and TRBJ2-1; no clear D. Germline CDR1 reads DFQATT; CDR2 reads SNEGSKA (reference sequence). V lost 2 bases to trimming and J lost 6 bases, with 5 bases between them. This CDR3 comprises 11 residues.

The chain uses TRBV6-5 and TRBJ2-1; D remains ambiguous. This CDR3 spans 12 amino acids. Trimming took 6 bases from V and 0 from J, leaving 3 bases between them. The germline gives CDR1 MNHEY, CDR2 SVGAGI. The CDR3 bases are TGTGCCAGCAGGGGCTCCTACAATGAGCAGTTCTTC. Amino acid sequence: CASRGSYNEQFF.

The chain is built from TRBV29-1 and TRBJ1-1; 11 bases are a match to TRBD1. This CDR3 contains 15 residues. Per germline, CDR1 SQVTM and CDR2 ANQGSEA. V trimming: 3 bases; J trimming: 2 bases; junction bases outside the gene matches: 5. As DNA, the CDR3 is TGCAGCGTTGACAAGGGACAGGGGGTTAACACTGAAGCTTTCTTT. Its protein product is CSVDKGQGVNTEAFF.

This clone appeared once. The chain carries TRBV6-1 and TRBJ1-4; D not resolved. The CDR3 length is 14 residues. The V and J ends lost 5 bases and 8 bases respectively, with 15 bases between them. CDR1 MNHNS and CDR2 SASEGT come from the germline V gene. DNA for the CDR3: TGTGCCAGCAGTTCCCGGGCCGTGGGGGAAAAACTGTTTTTT. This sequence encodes CASSSRAVGEKLFF.

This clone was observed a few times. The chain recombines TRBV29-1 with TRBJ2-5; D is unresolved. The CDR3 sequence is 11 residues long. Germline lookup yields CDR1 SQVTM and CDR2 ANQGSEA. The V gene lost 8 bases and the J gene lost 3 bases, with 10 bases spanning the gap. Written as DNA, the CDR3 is TGCAGCACCAGGACGGAAGAGACCCAGTACTTC. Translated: CSTRTEETQYF.

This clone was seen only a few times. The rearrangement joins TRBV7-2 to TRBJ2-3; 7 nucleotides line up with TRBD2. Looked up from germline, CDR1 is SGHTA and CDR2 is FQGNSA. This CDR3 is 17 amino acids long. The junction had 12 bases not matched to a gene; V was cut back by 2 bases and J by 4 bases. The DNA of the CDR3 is TGTGCCAGCAGCTTACCGTTGGGGGGGAGGGCCCCAGATACGCAGTATTTT. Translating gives CASSLPLGGRAPDTQYF.